This T cell receptor beta chain comes out of a study of cytomegalovirus exposure and HLA in healthy donors. Study-level information: Prior work identified around 100 million unique TCR beta sequences in around 170 million T cells. Study-wide results and limits: Clonal expansion, a later analysis showed, was greater in HLA-associated TCR beta chains than in equally common others. TCR association rates varied by HLA locus in a later analysis, with DRB1 highest and HLA-C lowest.

Trimming cost V 0 bases and J 6 bases; bases outside gene matches: 2. The germline CDR1 and CDR2 sequences are LGHNA and YNFKEQ. This CDR3 has 16 amino acids. This clone was detected a few times. Its antigen is unknown. With 60 Vbeta and 13 Jbeta primers, the PCR was carried out. TCRdb's table, derived via immunoSEQ multiplex PCR, lists solely in-frame clones and lacks some. The table includes 150,000 to 200,000 clones, about 79% detected once. This sequence joins TRBV4-2 and TRBJ2-1, with 13 bases that match TRBD2. The receptor was derived from a boy aged 2-9 years in good health and CMV-seronegative. The material sequenced was PBMCs. The CDR3 sequence is CASSQDTSGGANEQFF. The CDR3 nucleotides are TGTGCCAGCAGCCAAGATACTAGCGGGGGGGCCAATGAGCAGTTCTTC.